Given below is one T cell receptor beta chain in context. The specificity of this receptor is unknown. No clone much larger than this one lies a single base away; base qualities are absent. The data derive from a study of OX40 agonist ivuxolimab in advanced cancers. Notes on the research overall: Ivuxolimab, which targeted the costimulatory receptor OX40 (CD134), was an agonistic, fully human IgG2 monoclonal antibody. Prior anti-PD-1, anti-PD-L1 or anti-CTLA-4 therapy was permitted, and 35% to 40% of dose-escalation patients had received checkpoint inhibitors. Three dose-escalation patients achieved partial responses, one with hepatocellular carcinoma and two with cutaneous melanoma. The dose-escalation cohort was over 70% male with a mean age of approximately 59 years, ranging from roughly 20 to 80. Of the 50 or so patients in dose escalation, 19 had hepatocellular carcinoma, about 15 had melanoma, 9 had renal cell carcinoma and 9 had head and neck cancer. Intravenous ivuxolimab was administered to patients every 2 weeks at six dose levels: 0.01, 0.1, 0.3, 1.5, 3 and 10 mg/kg. The paper reports the monotherapy dose-escalation portion (N of about 51 patients) of the phase I ivuxolimab trial. Peripheral TCRbeta sequencing aimed to test whether ivuxolimab altered TCR sequence diversity and caused clonal T-cell expansion. The paper as a whole reports these results and caveats: Low levels of normalized T-cell clonal expansion were also shown by some nonresponding patients. Antigen specificity was not determined for the clonally expanded peripheral T cells. After ivuxolimab, CD8+ T cells had more expanded clones than CD4+ T cells on average. In the 0.1-3.0 mg/kg groups, partial responders were among the patients with the lowest normalized peripheral clonal expansion, particularly in CD8+ T cells. Clonal expansion of both CD4+ and CD8+ blood T cells was observed from baseline to week 6 at doses 0.1 to 3.0 mg/kg.

The trial excluded patients who had a history of autoimmune disease or were on systemic immunosuppression. Peripheral blood for TCR sequencing was collected from all dose cohorts at baseline, on cycle 4 day 1, and on cycle 7 day 1. Samples were obtained from an open-label, multicenter, first-in-human phase I dose-escalation trial of ivuxolimab. The trial enrolled adults with locally advanced or metastatic head and neck squamous cell, hepatocellular, melanoma or renal cell carcinoma. Before TCR sequencing, CD4+ T cells and CD8+ T cells from peripheral blood were sorted into separate populations. Inclusive of the bounding cysteine and phenylalanine, the CDR3 is 12 residues long. Only the CDR3 DNA stays, 36 bases, in frame from base 1. V is reduced by 3 bases and J by 5 bases, leaving a spacing of 8 bases between them. The germline V gene (reference sequence) supplies CDR1 SGHNT and CDR2 YYREEE. Genomic DNA was isolated from the sorted cells so that the TCRbeta CDR3 region could be sequenced. The immunoSEQ Assay was used for sequencing of TCRbeta CDR3 regions. TCRdb holds this immuneACCESS table with in-frame rearrangements only. Some clones are missing; in checked studies, unresolved V genes explain under half, and the rest has no known cause. This sample lists tens of thousands of clones; around nine tenths were detected once. The ten largest clones represent approximately 0.61% of the sample.

Sample: CD4+ or CD8+ T cells sorted from blood, taken in a trial of the OX40 agonist ivuxolimab. This receptor was taken from an adult with an advanced solid tumor such as melanoma, head and neck, liver or kidney cancer. Recombination joined TRBV5-4 with TRBJ2-5, with the D gene not confidently named. The DNA reads TGTGCCAGCAGCTCTACTTCGGAGACCCAGTACTTC. It encodes CASSSTSETQYF.